This TCR beta chain derives from a study of shared T cell receptors in the human thymus. This table comes from immunoSEQ multiplex PCR, and its TCRdb copy is limited to in-frame clones, with some not included. The sample records about 660,000 clones, around 87% being singletons. V shed 5 bases and J 6 bases; nucleotides not matched to a gene: 8. The germline V gene has CDR1 SGHVS and CDR2 FQNEAQ. This CDR3 has 14 residues. This sample also appeared in a second study, on human thymus T cells. That work contributes: The donors were infants in Finland with congenital heart defects, otherwise immunologically healthy.

The sequenced sample was thymocytes. The rearrangement links TRBV7-8 to TRBJ2-7, with 9 bases that match TRBD1. The receptor was derived from a boy younger than two with a congenital heart defect. The CDR3 protein is CASSQGTGSGEQYF. As DNA, the CDR3 is TGTGCCAGCAGCCAAGGGACAGGGTCAGGCGAGCAGTACTTC.